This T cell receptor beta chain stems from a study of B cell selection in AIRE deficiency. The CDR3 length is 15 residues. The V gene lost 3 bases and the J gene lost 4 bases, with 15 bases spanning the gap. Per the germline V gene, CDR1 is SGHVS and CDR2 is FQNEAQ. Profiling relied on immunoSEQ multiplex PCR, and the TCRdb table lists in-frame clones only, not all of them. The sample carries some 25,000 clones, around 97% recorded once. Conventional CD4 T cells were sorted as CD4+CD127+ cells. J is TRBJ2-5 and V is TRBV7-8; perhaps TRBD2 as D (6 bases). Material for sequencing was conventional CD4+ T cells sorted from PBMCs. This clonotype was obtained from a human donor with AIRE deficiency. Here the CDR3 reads CASSFFGGDRETQYF. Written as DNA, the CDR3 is TGTGCCAGCAGCTTTTTCGGAGGGGATCGAGAGACCCAGTACTTC.